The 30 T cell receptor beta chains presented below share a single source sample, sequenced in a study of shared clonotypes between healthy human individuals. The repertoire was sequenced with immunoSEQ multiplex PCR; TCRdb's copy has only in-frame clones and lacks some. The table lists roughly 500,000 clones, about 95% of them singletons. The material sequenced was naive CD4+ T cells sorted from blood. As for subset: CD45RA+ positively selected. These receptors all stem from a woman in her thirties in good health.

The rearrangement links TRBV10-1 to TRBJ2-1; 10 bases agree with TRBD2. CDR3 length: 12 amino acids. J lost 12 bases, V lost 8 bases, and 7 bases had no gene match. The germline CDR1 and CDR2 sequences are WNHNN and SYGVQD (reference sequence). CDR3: CASDSGRAPQFF. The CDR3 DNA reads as TGCGCCAGCGACAGCGGGAGGGCCCCGCAGTTCTTC.

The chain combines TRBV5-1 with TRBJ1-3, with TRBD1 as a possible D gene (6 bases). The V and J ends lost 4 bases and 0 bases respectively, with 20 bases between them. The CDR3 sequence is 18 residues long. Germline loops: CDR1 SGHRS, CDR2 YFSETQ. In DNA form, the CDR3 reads TGCGCCAGCAGCCCATTCCTGGACAGACTATTCTCTGGAAACACCATATATTTT. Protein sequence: CASSPFLDRLFSGNTIYF.

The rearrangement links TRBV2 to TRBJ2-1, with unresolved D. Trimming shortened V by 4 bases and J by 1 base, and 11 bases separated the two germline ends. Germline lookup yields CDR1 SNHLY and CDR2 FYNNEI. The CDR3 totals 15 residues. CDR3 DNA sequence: TGTGCCAGCAGTGGTAGTGACCGATCCTACAATGAGCAGTTCTTC. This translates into CASSGSDRSYNEQFF. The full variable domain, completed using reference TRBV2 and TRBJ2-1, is EPEVTQTPSHQVTQMGQEVILRCVPISNHLYFYWYRQILGQKVEFLVSFYNNEISEKSEIFDDQFSVERPDGSNFTLKIRSTKLEDSAMYFCASSGSDRSYNEQFFGPGTRLTVL.

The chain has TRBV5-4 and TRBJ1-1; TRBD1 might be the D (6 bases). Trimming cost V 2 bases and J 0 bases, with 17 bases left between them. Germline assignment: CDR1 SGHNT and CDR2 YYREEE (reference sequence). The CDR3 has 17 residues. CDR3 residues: CASSLGARTVMNTEAFF. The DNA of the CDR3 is TGTGCCAGCAGCTTAGGTGCTCGGACAGTGATGAACACTGAAGCTTTCTTT.

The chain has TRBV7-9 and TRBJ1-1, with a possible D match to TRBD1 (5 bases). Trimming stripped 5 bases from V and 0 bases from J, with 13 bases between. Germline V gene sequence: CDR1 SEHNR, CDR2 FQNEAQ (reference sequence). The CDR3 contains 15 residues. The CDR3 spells CASSPGDSLNTEAFF. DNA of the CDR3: TGTGCCAGCAGCCCAGGAGACAGCTTGAACACTGAAGCTTTCTTT. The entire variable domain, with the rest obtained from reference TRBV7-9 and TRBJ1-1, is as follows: DTGVSQNPRHKITKRGQNVTFRCDPISEHNRLYWYRQTLGQGPEFLTYFQNEAQLEKSRLLSDRFSAERPKGSFSTLEIQRTEQGDSAMYLCASSPGDSLNTEAFFGQGTRLTVV.

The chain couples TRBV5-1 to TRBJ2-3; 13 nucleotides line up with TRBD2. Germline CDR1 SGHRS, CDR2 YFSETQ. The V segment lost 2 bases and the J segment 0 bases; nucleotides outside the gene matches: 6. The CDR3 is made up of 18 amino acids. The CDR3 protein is CASSLLAGGPLSTDTQYF. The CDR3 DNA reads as TGCGCCAGCAGCTTACTAGCGGGAGGGCCTCTAAGCACAGATACGCAGTATTTT.

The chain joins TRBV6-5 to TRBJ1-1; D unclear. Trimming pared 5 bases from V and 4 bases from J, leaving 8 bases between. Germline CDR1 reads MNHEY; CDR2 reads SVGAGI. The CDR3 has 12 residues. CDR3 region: CASSTFGTEAFF. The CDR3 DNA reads TGTGCCAGCAGTACATTTGGCACTGAAGCTTTCTTT.

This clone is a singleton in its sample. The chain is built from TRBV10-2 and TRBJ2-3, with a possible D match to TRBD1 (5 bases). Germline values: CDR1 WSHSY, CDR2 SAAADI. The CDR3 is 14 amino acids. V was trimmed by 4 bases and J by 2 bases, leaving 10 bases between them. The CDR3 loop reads CASSGRVSTDTQYF. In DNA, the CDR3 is TGCGCCAGCAGTGGCAGGGTCTCCACAGATACGCAGTATTTT.

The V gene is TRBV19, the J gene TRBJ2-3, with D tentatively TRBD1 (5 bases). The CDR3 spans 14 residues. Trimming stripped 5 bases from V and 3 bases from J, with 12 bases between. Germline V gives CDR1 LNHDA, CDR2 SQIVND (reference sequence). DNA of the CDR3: TGTGCCAGTAGTCGGAGACAGCCGACAGATACGCAGTATTTT. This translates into CASSRRQPTDTQYF. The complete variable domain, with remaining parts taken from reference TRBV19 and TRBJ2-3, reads DGGITQSPKYLFRKEGQNVTLSCEQNLNHDAMYWYRQDPGQGLRLIYYSQIVNDFQKGDIAEGYSVSREKKESFPLTVTSAQKNPTAFYLCASSRRQPTDTQYFGPGTRLTVL.

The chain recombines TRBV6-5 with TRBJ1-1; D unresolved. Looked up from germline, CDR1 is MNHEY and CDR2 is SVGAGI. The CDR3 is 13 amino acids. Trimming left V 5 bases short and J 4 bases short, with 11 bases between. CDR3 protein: CASSTKEATEAFF. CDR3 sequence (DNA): TGTGCCAGCAGTACGAAGGAGGCCACTGAAGCTTTCTTT.

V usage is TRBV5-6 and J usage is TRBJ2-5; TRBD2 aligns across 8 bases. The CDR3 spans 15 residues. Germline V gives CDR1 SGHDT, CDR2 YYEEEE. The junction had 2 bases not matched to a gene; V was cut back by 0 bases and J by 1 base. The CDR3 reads CASSLVSGAQETQYF. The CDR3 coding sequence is TGTGCCAGCAGCTTGGTTAGCGGGGCCCAAGAGACCCAGTACTTC.

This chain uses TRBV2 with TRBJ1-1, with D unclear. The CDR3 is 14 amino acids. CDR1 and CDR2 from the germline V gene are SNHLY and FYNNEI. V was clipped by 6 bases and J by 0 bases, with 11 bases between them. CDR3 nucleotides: TGTGCCAGCAGGGCTTTGGCGGTGAACACTGAAGCTTTCTTT. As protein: CASRALAVNTEAFF.

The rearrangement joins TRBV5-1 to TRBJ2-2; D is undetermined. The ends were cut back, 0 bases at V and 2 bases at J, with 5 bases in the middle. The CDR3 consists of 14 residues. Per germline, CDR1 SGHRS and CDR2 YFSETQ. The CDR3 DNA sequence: TGCGCCAGCAGCTTGGCCCACAACACCGGGGAGCTGTTTTTT. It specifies CASSLAHNTGELFF.

The CDR3 region has the DNA TGTGCCAGCAGTGCCGCACAACGAACATCCGCCCTGTATGGCTACACCTTC. It translates to CASSAAQRTSALYGYTF. This chain uses TRBV27 with TRBJ1-2, with no clear D. The V end was cut by 5 bases, the J end by 5 bases, with 24 bases between. The CDR3 length is 17 residues. Germline V lookup: CDR1 MNHEY, CDR2 SMNVEV (reference sequence).

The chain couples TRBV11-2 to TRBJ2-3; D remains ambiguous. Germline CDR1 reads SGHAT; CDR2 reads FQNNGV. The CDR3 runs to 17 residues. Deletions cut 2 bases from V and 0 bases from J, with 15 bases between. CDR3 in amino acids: CASSLFIAQLSTDTQYF. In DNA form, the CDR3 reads TGTGCCAGCAGCTTATTTATTGCCCAACTTAGCACAGATACGCAGTATTTT.

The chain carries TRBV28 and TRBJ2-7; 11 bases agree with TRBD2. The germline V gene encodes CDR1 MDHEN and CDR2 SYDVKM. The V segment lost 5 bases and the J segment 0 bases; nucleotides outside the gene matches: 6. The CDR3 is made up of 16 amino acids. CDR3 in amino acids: CASSQTTSGTSYEQYF. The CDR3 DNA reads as TGTGCCAGCAGTCAGACGACTAGCGGGACCTCCTACGAGCAGTACTTC.

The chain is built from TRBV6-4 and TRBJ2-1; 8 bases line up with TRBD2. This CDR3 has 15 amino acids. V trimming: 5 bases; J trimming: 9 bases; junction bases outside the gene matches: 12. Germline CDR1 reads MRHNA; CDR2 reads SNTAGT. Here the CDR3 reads CASSLSSGHVTEQFF. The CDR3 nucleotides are TGTGCCAGCAGTCTTTCTAGCGGGCATGTAACTGAGCAGTTCTTC.

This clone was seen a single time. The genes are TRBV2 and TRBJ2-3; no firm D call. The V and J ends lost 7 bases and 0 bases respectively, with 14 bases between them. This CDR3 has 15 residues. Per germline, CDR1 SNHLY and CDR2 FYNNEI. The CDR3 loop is CASNTETPSTDTQYF. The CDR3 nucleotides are TGTGCCAGCAATACGGAAACACCTAGCACAGATACGCAGTATTTT.

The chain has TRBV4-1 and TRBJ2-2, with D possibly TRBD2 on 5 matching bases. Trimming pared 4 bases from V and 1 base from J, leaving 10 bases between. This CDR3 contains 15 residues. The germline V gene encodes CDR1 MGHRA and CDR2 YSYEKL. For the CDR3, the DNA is TGCGCCAGCAGCCCCGGACTTTTGAACACCGGGGAGCTGTTTTTT. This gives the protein CASSPGLLNTGELFF.

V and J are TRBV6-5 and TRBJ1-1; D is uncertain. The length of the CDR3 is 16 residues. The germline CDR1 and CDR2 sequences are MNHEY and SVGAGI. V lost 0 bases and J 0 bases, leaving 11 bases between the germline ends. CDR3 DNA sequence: TGTGCCAGCAGTTACTCGATAGACAAACTGAACACTGAAGCTTTCTTT. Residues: CASSYSIDKLNTEAFF.

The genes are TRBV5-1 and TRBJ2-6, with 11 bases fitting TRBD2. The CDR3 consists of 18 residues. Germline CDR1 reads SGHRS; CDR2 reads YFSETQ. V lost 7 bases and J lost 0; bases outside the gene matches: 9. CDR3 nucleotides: TGCGCCAGCGGGACGGGACTAGCGGCCTCCTCTGGGGCCAACGTCCTGACTTTC. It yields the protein CASGTGLAASSGANVLTF.

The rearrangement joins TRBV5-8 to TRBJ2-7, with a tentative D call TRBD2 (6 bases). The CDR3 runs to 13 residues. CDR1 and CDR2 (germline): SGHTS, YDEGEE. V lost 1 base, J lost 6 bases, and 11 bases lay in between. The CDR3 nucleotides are TGTGCCAGCAGCTTGTATGGGGGACTCGAGCAGTACTTC. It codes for CASSLYGGLEQYF. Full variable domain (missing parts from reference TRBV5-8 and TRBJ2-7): EAGVTQSPTHLIKTRGQQATLRCSPISGHTSVYWYQQALGLGLQFLLWYDEGEERNRGNFPPRFSGRQFPNYSSELNVNALELEDSALYLCASSLYGGLEQYFGPGTRLTVT.

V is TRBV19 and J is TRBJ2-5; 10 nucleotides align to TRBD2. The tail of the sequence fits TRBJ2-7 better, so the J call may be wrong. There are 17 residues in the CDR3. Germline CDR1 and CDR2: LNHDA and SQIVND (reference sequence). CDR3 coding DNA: TGTGCCAGTAGTATAGATCGGGAAGCGGGAGGGCCCTACGAGCAGTACTTC. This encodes CASSIDREAGGPYEQYF.

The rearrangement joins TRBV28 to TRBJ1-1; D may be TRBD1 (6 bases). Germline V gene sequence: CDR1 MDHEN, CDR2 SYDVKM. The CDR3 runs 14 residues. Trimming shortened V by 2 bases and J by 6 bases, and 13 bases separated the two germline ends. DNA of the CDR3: TGTGCCAGCAGTTTAGGCCGACCAGGGGCTGAAGCTTTCTTT. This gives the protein CASSLGRPGAEAFF.

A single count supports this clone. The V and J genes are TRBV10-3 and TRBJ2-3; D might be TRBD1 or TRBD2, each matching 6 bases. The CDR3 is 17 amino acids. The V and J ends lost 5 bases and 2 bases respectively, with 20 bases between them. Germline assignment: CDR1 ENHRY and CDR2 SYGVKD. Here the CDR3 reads CAISRGGITGPTDTQYF. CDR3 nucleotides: TGTGCCATCAGTAGAGGGGGGATTACAGGCCCCACAGATACGCAGTATTTT.

CDR3 sequence reads: CASSLGPGTLSEQYF. CDR3 in DNA: TGTGCCAGCAGTTTGGGACCGGGAACACTGTCCGAGCAGTACTTC. V usage is TRBV28 and J usage is TRBJ2-7; possibly TRBD1 or TRBD2 for D (5 bases each). Trimming stripped 3 bases from V and 6 bases from J, with 18 bases between. The V gene's germline CDR1 is MDHEN and CDR2 SYDVKM. The CDR3 extends over 15 amino acids.

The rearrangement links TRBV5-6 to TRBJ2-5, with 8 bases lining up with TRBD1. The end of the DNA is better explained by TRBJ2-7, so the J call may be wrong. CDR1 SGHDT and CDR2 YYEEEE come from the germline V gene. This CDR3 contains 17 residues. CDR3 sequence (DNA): TGTGCCAGCAGCTCCGATCTCCGATGGCAGGGGGCGTACGAGCAGTACTTC. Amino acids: CASSSDLRWQGAYEQYF.

CDR3 region: CASSFIGQVRQPQHF. CDR3 nucleotide sequence: TGTGCCAGCAGTTTCATCGGACAGGTCAGGCAGCCCCAGCATTTT. V gene TRBV27 combines with J gene TRBJ1-5; TRBD1 matches 7 bases. V shed 3 bases, J shed 7 bases, and the junction held 9 bases outside the gene matches. The germline gives CDR1 MNHEY, CDR2 SMNVEV (reference sequence). The CDR3 length is 15 residues.

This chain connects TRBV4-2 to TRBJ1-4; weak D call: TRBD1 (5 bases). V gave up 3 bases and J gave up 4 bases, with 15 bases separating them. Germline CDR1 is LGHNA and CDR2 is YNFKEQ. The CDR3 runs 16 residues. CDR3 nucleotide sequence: TGTGCCAGCAGCCAGAGACCCCAGGGAAGTAATGAAAAACTGTTTTTT. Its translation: CASSQRPQGSNEKLFF.

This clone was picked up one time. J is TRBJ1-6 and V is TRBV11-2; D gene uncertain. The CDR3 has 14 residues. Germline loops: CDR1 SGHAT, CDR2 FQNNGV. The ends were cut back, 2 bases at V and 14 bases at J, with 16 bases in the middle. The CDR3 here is CASSLSRASLTLHF. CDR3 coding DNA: TGTGCCAGCAGCTTATCCCGGGCCTCCCTCACCCTCCACTTT.